This T cell receptor (beta chain) was profiled in a study of graft-versus-host responses after intestinal transplantation. Findings and limits, study-wide: The authors found GvH clones in recipient marrow, some appearing first in ileum or blood.

This clone has only one observation. Its antigen is as yet unknown. Data came from immunoSEQ multiplex PCR; TCRdb stores just in-frame clones and leaves some out. The table includes approximately 50,000 clones, approximately 90% detected once. V lost 0 bases, J lost 9 bases, and 18 bases lay in between. The CDR3 contains 16 residues. Germline V lookup: CDR1 SGHRS, CDR2 YFSETQ. The receptor's source is a human patient who received an intestinal transplant, so some T cells may come from the graft donor. The chain has TRBV5-1 and TRBJ1-4; no clear D gene. Sequencing was performed on PBMCs, taken 26 days after transplant. The chain's CDR3 is CASSLEWQNYMKKLFF. The CDR3 nucleotides read TGCGCCAGCAGCTTGGAGTGGCAGAACTATATGAAAAAACTGTTTTTT.